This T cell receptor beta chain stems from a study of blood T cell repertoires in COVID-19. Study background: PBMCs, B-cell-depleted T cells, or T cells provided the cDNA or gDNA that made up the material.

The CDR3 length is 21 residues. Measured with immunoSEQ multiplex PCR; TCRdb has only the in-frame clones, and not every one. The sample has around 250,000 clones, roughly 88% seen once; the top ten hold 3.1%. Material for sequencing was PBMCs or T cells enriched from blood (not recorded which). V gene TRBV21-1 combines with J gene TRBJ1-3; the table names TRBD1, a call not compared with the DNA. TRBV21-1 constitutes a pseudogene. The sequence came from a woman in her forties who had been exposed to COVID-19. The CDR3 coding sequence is TGTGCCAGCAGCCTCGGCCTCCAGGGGGCGGTGGCCTGGTATGCTGGAAACACCATATATTTT. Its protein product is CASSLGLQGAVAWYAGNTIYF.